This entry lists 27 T cell receptor beta chains sequenced from one sample in a study of CD8 T cells in ankylosing spondylitis. TCRdb recomputed calls from the 5' RACE reads with MiXCR, one row per CDR3 protein. The data show around 13,000 distinct CDR3 sequences, with approximately 2.5% seen just once and 7.5% to 9% held by the top ten. The sequencing input was blood, either unsorted or a sorted T cell fraction (not recorded which). These receptors originate from a male donor with ankylosing spondylitis or in good health (not recorded which).

This clonotype has at least ten counts. The rearrangement joins TRBV9 to TRBJ2-3; TRBD2 is a possible D gene (6 bases). This CDR3 is 15 amino acids long. Trimming pared 3 bases from V and 4 bases from J, leaving 15 bases between. Germline CDR1 SGDLS, CDR2 YYNGEE. The CDR3 reads CASSGRGSSPDTQYF. In nucleotides, the CDR3 is TGTGCCAGCAGCGGGCGGGGTTCGTCCCCAGATACGCAGTATTTT.

At least ten counts were recorded for this clonotype. This rearrangement joins TRBV9 to TRBJ2-1; 7 nucleotides line up with TRBD2. Losses at the gene ends were 4 bases for V and 2 bases for J; bases not matched to a gene: 6. The germline CDR1 and CDR2 sequences are SGDLS and YYNGEE. The CDR3 runs 15 residues. The DNA of the CDR3 is TGTGCCAGCAGCAGCGGGGCGGACCCCTACAATGAGCAGTTCTTC. It specifies CASSSGADPYNEQFF.

This clonotype was observed a few times. V gene TRBV9 combines with J gene TRBJ2-2; D possibly corresponds to TRBD2 (7 bases). This CDR3 has 15 amino acids. V gave up 4 bases and J gave up 5 bases, with 15 bases separating them. The germline CDR1 and CDR2 sequences are SGDLS and YYNGEE. The CDR3 DNA is TGTGCCAGCAGCCCGGGGGGCCGGGGTACCGGGGAGCTGTTTTTT. Residues: CASSPGGRGTGELFF.

This clonotype was counted at least ten times. This chain links TRBV9 with TRBJ2-3, with D perhaps being TRBD1 or TRBD2 (5 bases each). The CDR3 totals 18 residues. Per the germline V gene, CDR1 is SGDLS and CDR2 is YYNGEE. The ends were cut back, 1 base at V and 4 bases at J, with 22 bases in the middle. In DNA form, the CDR3 reads TGTGCCAGCAGCGTAACCTACCCAGGGACCAGCCTCCCAGATACGCAGTATTTT. This sequence encodes CASSVTYPGTSLPDTQYF.

This clonotype occurred many times. The chain is built from TRBV9 and TRBJ2-5, with D perhaps matching TRBD1 or TRBD2 (5 bases each). V was cut by 1 base and J by 4 bases, with 14 bases left in between. CDR1 and CDR2 from the germline V gene are SGDLS and YYNGEE. CDR3 length: 15 residues. The CDR3 spells CASSVSPGRGETQYF. The DNA of the CDR3 is TGTGCCAGCAGCGTAAGCCCAGGGAGAGGAGAGACCCAGTACTTC.

In its sample, this clonotype was seen many times. The CDR3 region has the DNA TGTGCCAGCAGCGTAGAGGGGGGGGGACCTTACTACGAGCAGTACTTC. Its translation: CASSVEGGGPYYEQYF. The chain links TRBV9 to TRBJ2-7, with a tentative D call TRBD2 (7 bases). Trimming took 0 bases from V and 3 from J, leaving 16 bases between them. CDR3 length: 16 amino acids. The germline gives CDR1 SGDLS, CDR2 YYNGEE.

Ten or more counts support this clonotype. The DNA of the CDR3 is TGTGCCAGCAGCCCCCAGGGGGTGGGGAACACCGGGGAGCTGTTTTTT. It yields the protein CASSPQGVGNTGELFF. The chain is built from TRBV9 and TRBJ2-2, with 7 bases that match TRBD1. CDR3 size: 16 residues. The germline gives CDR1 SGDLS, CDR2 YYNGEE. Losses at the gene ends were 4 bases for V and 1 base for J; bases not matched to a gene: 7. Variable domain in full (rest from reference TRBV9 and TRBJ2-2): DSGVTQTPKHLITATGQRVTLRCSPRSGDLSVYWYQQSLDQGLQFLIQYYNGEERAKGNILERFSAQQFPDLHSELNLSSLELGDSALYFCASSPQGVGNTGELFFGEGSRLTVL.

There are many counts of this clonotype. The chain couples TRBV24-1 to TRBJ1-1; no reliable D call. V was pared by 7 bases and J by 1 base, with 12 bases between. The CDR3 length is 14 residues. Germline-derived CDR1 and CDR2 are KGHDR and SFDVKD. The CDR3 protein is CATSRPTPNTEAFF. As DNA, the CDR3 is TGTGCCACCAGCCGACCCACCCCGAACACTGAAGCTTTCTTT.

At least ten counts were recorded for this clonotype. The V call is TRBV9, the J call TRBJ2-5; D remains ambiguous. The germline V gene has CDR1 SGDLS and CDR2 YYNGEE. The CDR3 extends over 13 amino acids. V was shortened by 2 bases and J by 2 bases, with 7 bases between the two germline ends. CDR3 region: CASSVGIQETQYF. In DNA form, the CDR3 reads TGTGCCAGCAGCGTGGGCATACAAGAGACCCAGTACTTC. Based on the CDR3 plus reference TRBV9 and TRBJ2-5, the full variable domain is DSGVTQTPKHLITATGQRVTLRCSPRSGDLSVYWYQQSLDQGLQFLIQYYNGEERAKGNILERFSAQQFPDLHSELNLSSLELGDSALYFCASSVGIQETQYFGPGTRLLVL.

This clonotype is judged medium-sized. This chain links TRBV9 with TRBJ2-1, with TRBD2 matching 7 bases. Germline lookup yields CDR1 SGDLS and CDR2 YYNGEE. The CDR3 spans 15 residues. V lost 4 bases, J lost 4 bases, and 8 bases stayed unmatched. CDR3 sequence reads: CASSPQTSRYNEQFF. The CDR3 nucleotides are TGTGCCAGCAGCCCCCAGACTAGCAGATACAATGAGCAGTTCTTC.

This clonotype is deemed medium-sized. The chain carries TRBV9 and TRBJ2-3, with TRBD2 matching 8 bases. J lost 2 bases, V lost 2 bases, and 4 bases had no gene match. Germline CDR1 reads SGDLS; CDR2 reads YYNGEE. The CDR3 runs 15 residues. CDR3 sequence (DNA): TGTGCCAGCAGCGTTGGAGCGGGAGCCACAGATACGCAGTATTTT. It specifies CASSVGAGATDTQYF.

This clonotype has ten or more counts. The chain employs TRBV9 and TRBJ1-1; D is possibly TRBD1 (6 bases). The germline CDR1 and CDR2 sequences are SGDLS and YYNGEE. The germline V and J ends were trimmed by 5 bases and 7 bases, with 12 bases remaining between them. This CDR3 has 12 amino acids. CDR3 sequence: CASSSRGGEAFF. The CDR3 nucleotides are TGTGCCAGCAGTTCTAGGGGGGGTGAAGCTTTCTTT. Drawing the rest from reference TRBV9 and TRBJ1-1, the complete variable domain is DSGVTQTPKHLITATGQRVTLRCSPRSGDLSVYWYQQSLDQGLQFLIQYYNGEERAKGNILERFSAQQFPDLHSELNLSSLELGDSALYFCASSSRGGEAFFGQGTRLTVV.

This clonotype was detected ten times or more. The rearrangement joins TRBV24-1 to TRBJ2-6; D gene unclear. V dropped 9 bases and J dropped 0 bases, with 14 bases sitting between them. This CDR3 has 16 residues. Germline CDR1 and CDR2: KGHDR and SFDVKD. The CDR3 loop is CATRPRYRSGANVLTF. The CDR3 region has the DNA TGTGCCACCCGACCTAGGTACCGCTCTGGGGCCAACGTCCTGACTTTC.

Many counts were recorded for this clonotype. The chain recombines TRBV9 with TRBJ2-7; D gene unclear. There are 13 residues in the CDR3. Germline CDR1 and CDR2: SGDLS and YYNGEE. V lost 0 bases and J lost 5, with 9 bases in between. The CDR3 protein is CASSVGASDEQYF. CDR3 coding DNA: TGTGCCAGCAGCGTAGGGGCGTCTGACGAGCAGTACTTC.

This clonotype is termed medium-sized. The V gene is TRBV9, the J gene TRBJ2-1; D not resolved. V lost 4 bases and J 4 bases, leaving 6 bases between the germline ends. Per the germline V gene, CDR1 is SGDLS and CDR2 is YYNGEE. The CDR3 is made up of 12 amino acids. CDR3 DNA sequence: TGTGCCAGCAGCAGGGATTACAATGAGCAGTTCTTC. This encodes CASSRDYNEQFF.

This clonotype has ten or more counts. The chain is built from TRBV9 and TRBJ2-7, with 14 bases that match TRBD2. From germline, CDR1 is SGDLS and CDR2 YYNGEE. The CDR3 is 17 amino acids. The junction had 14 bases not matched to a gene; V was cut back by 5 bases and J by 7 bases. This chain's CDR3 is CASSLGLAGGSAGEQYF. The CDR3, as DNA: TGTGCCAGCAGTCTAGGACTAGCGGGAGGCTCCGCTGGAGAGCAGTACTTC.

This clonotype has a count of ten or more. J is TRBJ2-7 and V is TRBV9; TRBD2 matches 11 bases. J lost 2 bases, V lost 0 bases, and 7 bases had no gene match. The CDR3 is 17 residues long. Germline CDR1 and CDR2: SGDLS and YYNGEE. CDR3 sequence reads: CASSVGLAGGSPYEQYF. The CDR3 DNA reads as TGTGCCAGCAGCGTAGGTCTAGCGGGAGGATCCCCCTACGAGCAGTACTTC. The variable domain in full, with the rest retrieved from reference TRBV9 and TRBJ2-7, is DSGVTQTPKHLITATGQRVTLRCSPRSGDLSVYWYQQSLDQGLQFLIQYYNGEERAKGNILERFSAQQFPDLHSELNLSSLELGDSALYFCASSVGLAGGSPYEQYFGPGTRLTVT.

This clonotype appeared many times. The chain employs TRBV9 and TRBJ1-3; D remains ambiguous. Trimming removed 3 bases from V and 2 bases from J, with 15 bases in between. CDR3 size: 16 residues. Germline V CDR1 and CDR2: SGDLS, YYNGEE. CDR3 residues: CASSEIGASAGNTIYF. For the CDR3, the DNA is TGTGCCAGCAGCGAAATTGGCGCCTCGGCTGGAAACACCATATATTTT. Full variable domain (outside the CDR3, taken from reference TRBV9 and TRBJ1-3): DSGVTQTPKHLITATGQRVTLRCSPRSGDLSVYWYQQSLDQGLQFLIQYYNGEERAKGNILERFSAQQFPDLHSELNLSSLELGDSALYFCASSEIGASAGNTIYFGEGSWLTVV.

This clonotype showed up many times. The V and J genes are TRBV9 and TRBJ2-7; no clear D. CDR1 and CDR2 (germline): SGDLS, YYNGEE. The CDR3 runs 14 residues. Trimming took off 3 bases at V and 7 bases at J, with 17 bases between the two ends. CDR3 residues: CASSELPGPSEQYF. In DNA form, the CDR3 reads TGTGCCAGCAGCGAACTACCGGGCCCCTCAGAGCAGTACTTC.

This clonotype was observed at least ten times. This chain links TRBV9 with TRBJ1-2; D might be TRBD1 (5 bases). Germline V gene lookup returns CDR1 SGDLS and CDR2 YYNGEE. V dropped 4 bases and J dropped 0 bases, with 16 bases sitting between them. The CDR3 is 16 amino acids. The CDR3 DNA reads TGTGCCAGCAGCTCAACCGGGACGGCCACTAACTATGGCTACACCTTC. Encoded protein: CASSSTGTATNYGYTF.

The table lists this clonotype with many counts. This rearrangement joins TRBV9 to TRBJ1-4; 11 bases line up with TRBD1. Germline-derived CDR1 and CDR2 are SGDLS and YYNGEE. CDR3 length: 14 residues. Losses at the gene ends were 5 bases for V and 11 bases for J; bases not matched to a gene: 8. The CDR3 bases are TGTGCCAGCAGGAGGACAGGGGGCGAAGGGAAACTGTTTTTT. It encodes CASRRTGGEGKLFF.

This clonotype showed up many times. The chain joins TRBV9 to TRBJ2-5; no clear D. The V end was cut by 0 bases, the J end by 0 bases, with 6 bases between. Looked up from germline, CDR1 is SGDLS and CDR2 is YYNGEE. The CDR3 extends over 14 amino acids. CDR3 bases: TGTGCCAGCAGCGTAGTTCCAGACCAAGAGACCCAGTACTTC. This translates into CASSVVPDQETQYF.

This clonotype was recorded at least ten times. The chain employs TRBV11-3 and TRBJ2-1; weak D call: TRBD1 (6 bases). Trimming took 7 bases from V and 10 from J, leaving 14 bases between them. This CDR3 is 12 amino acids long. CDR1 is SGHNT, CDR2 YENEEA, per germline. The CDR3 DNA reads as TGTGCCAGCACCCCCGACAGGAACGAGCAGTTCTTC. This codes for CASTPDRNEQFF.

This clonotype was picked up many times. V is TRBV9 and J is TRBJ2-3, with a weak D call TRBD2 (5 bases). V dropped 4 bases and J dropped 6 bases, with 15 bases sitting between them. Germline CDR1 reads SGDLS; CDR2 reads YYNGEE. The CDR3 runs 14 residues. This CDR3 reads CASSQRGLSDTQYF. CDR3 DNA sequence: TGTGCCAGCAGCCAAAGAGGGCTCTCGGATACGCAGTATTTT.

This clonotype was counted at least ten times. The rearrangement links TRBV21-1 to TRBJ2-7; the table gives TRBD1 as D, unverified against the DNA. TRBV21-1 is a documented pseudogene. The CDR3 runs to 13 residues. This CDR3 is CASSTLRGYEQYF. As DNA, the CDR3 is TGTGCCAGCAGCACTTTAAGGGGGTACGAGCAGTACTTC.

In this sample, this clonotype is medium-sized. V is TRBV9 and J is TRBJ2-3; TRBD2 is a possible D gene (6 bases). The V and J ends lost 0 bases and 4 bases respectively, with 12 bases between them. This CDR3 contains 15 residues. Germline assignment: CDR1 SGDLS and CDR2 YYNGEE. CDR3 sequence: CASSVGISGADTQYF. The CDR3 DNA is TGTGCCAGCAGCGTAGGGATCTCGGGGGCAGATACGCAGTATTTT.

Only a few counts were recorded for this clonotype. Relative to the germline gene, one junction end is altered; a read error may explain this. The gene calls are TRBV9 and TRBJ2-7; TRBD1 aligns across 10 bases. Germline lookup yields CDR1 SGDLS and CDR2 YYNGEE. CDR3 length equals 17 residues. The CDR3 DNA reads as TGTGCCAGCAGCGTAATCCCCCTCGGACAGGGGGACAACGAGCAGAACTTC. Protein: CASSVIPLGQGDNEQNF.